This TCR beta chain was documented in a study of radiation and T cells in renal cell carcinoma (dated by TCRdb to 2018 to 2020). Regarding the study in general: TCR beta sequencing covered 50 to 55 samples in total, comprising around 26 tumors and about 27 peripheral blood samples. The final blood draw was performed at 4 weeks after radiation, at the same time as nephrectomy. Across all 55 or so samples, 4,016,671 unique CDR3 nucleotide sequences, encoding 2.5 million to 3 million unique CDR3 amino acid sequences, were identified. Summary of the overall study and its limitations: Tracking of blood repertoire dynamics stopped at less than 5 weeks after treatment, with no follow-up past that point. An increase in top tumor clonotypes in blood was observed from baseline to 2 weeks post-radiation, followed by contraction by 4 weeks, which was taken to suggest transient expansion of tumor-resident clones. Because no pretreatment tumor biopsies were available, whether clonotypes were present in the tumor at baseline could not be determined. With a single-armed trial design, the study had no way to address how radiation dose or scheduling affects the TCR repertoire.

Sample time point, as interpreted from the label and publication: blood 4 weeks post-SBRT, at nephrectomy. Interpreted using the paper, the treatment or condition label stands for: 15 Gy SBRT to primary tumor, nephrectomy 4 weeks later. The samples were obtained from a clinical trial, where primary renal cell carcinomas were treated with 15 Gy stereotactic body radiation therapy and then removed by nephrectomy 4 weeks afterward. To follow tumor-enriched clonotypes, peripheral blood was collected serially from radiation-treated patients at baseline and again at 2 weeks and 4 weeks after SBRT. Renal cell carcinoma with clear cell pathology was present in all patients. Genomic DNA for TCR sequencing was prepared using the QIAamp DNA Blood Mini Kit (Qiagen). Samples were included in the analyses only if all quality control checks were passed. TCR beta libraries were generated from genomic DNA with the immunoSEQ kit, following the manufacturer's recommendations. For library preparation, a first multiplex PCR was performed with proprietary primers, followed by a second PCR in which unique barcodes were added, and bead cleanups were performed after each round. Each sample batch included a kit-provided positive control reaction and a negative control reaction. The final libraries were assessed on an Agilent 4200 TapeStation D1000 ScreenTape, pooled by volume, and quantified by qPCR. Sequencing was performed on an Illumina NextSeq500 using a MidOutput 150-cycle cartridge, with 156 Read1 cycles, 15 Index1 cycles, and the kit custom primers. The pooled library was loaded at approximately 0.95 pM with around 22% PhiX control spiked in. Per the source publication's procedure: The vendor-processed data were analyzed in R, and a clonotype was defined as all T cells that share the same CDR3 nucleotide sequence. For clone abundance analyses, frequencies were normalized to the 10,000 most abundant clones in each sample. Public T cell clones, which averaged fewer than five per sample, were removed prior to analysis. Tumor-enriched clonotypes and baseline blood-enriched clonotypes were defined as those with an abundance difference of at least 32-fold between compartments. Clonotypes expanded or contracted between blood time points were identified with a beta-binomial differential abundance model. The Baroni-Urbani and Buser coefficient was used to measure tumor-blood repertoire similarity, and groups were compared with two-tailed Wilcoxon tests in R. The table comes from immuneACCESS by way of TCRdb, which keeps in-frame sequences with V and J called. Part of the clones is missing from these tables; in studies checked, under half for an unresolved V gene and the rest for unknown reasons. The V and J calls and clone size are taken from that table; D and trimming were inferred from the DNA. A total of about 140,000 clones appear in this sample, 80% to 90% of them only once. In total, the top ten clones hold about 17% of the sample.

As for this clone: Its specific antigen is unknown. Per-nucleotide qualities are absent, and no much larger clonotype sits a single base away.

The CDR3 holds 13 amino acids from the cysteine to the phenylalanine. Of all the DNA, just the CDR3 is kept, 39 bases in frame from base 1. The germline V gene (reference sequence) yields LNHNV for CDR1 and YYDKDF for CDR2. The germline ends are 8 bases apart after V is trimmed by 7 bases and J by 1 base. Sequenced material: blood, taken from a patient whose treatment included radiotherapy and nephrectomy. The sequence links TRBV15 to TRBJ2-1; no confident D gene assignment can be made. This receptor was obtained from a woman between 45 and 60 years old with renal cell carcinoma. The nucleotides read TGTGCCACCAACCTACCGTCCTACAATGAGCAGTTCTTC. Its product reads: CATNLPSYNEQFF.